This TCR beta chain was retrieved from a study of shared clonotypes between healthy human individuals. CDR3 size: 10 residues. Germline V gene sequence: CDR1 SGHTA, CDR2 FQGTGA. The V end lost 6 bases, the J end lost 8 bases, and 7 bases lay between the germline ends. All donors were Caucasian adults living in Nashville, Tennessee. The genomic DNA of each subset was split evenly across several immunoSEQ plates. Using immunoSEQ multiplex PCR, the repertoire was profiled, and TCRdb retains in-frame clones only, with some absent. The sample yields around 2.1 million clones, 95% seen once. The sample comprised naive CD4+ T cells sorted from blood. Subset reported: CD45RA+ positively selected. V and J are TRBV7-3 and TRBJ1-2; D unclear. This TCR was recovered from a man aged 18 to 29 in good health. CDR3 DNA sequence: TGTGCCAGCAGTCCCCTGGGCTACACCTTC. Amino acids: CASSPLGYTF.